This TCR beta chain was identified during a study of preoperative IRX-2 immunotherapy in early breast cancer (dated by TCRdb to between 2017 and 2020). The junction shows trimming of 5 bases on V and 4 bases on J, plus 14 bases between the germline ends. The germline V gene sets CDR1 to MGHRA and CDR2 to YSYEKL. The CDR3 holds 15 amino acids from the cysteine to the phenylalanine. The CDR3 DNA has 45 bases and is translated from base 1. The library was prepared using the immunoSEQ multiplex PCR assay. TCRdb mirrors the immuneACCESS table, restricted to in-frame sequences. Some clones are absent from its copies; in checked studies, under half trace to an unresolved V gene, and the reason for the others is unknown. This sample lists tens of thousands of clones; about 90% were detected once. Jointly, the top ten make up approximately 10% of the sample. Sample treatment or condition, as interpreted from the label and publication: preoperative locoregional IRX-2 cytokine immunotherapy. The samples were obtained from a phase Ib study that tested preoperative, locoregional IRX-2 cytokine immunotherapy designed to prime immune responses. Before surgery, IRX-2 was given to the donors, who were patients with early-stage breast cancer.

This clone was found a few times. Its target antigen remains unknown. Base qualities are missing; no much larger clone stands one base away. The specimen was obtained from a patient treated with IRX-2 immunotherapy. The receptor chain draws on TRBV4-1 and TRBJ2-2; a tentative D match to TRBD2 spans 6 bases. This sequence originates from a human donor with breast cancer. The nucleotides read TGCGCCAGCAGCTGGCGGGGTCAATCCACCGGGGAGCTGTTTTTT. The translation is CASSWRGQSTGELFF.